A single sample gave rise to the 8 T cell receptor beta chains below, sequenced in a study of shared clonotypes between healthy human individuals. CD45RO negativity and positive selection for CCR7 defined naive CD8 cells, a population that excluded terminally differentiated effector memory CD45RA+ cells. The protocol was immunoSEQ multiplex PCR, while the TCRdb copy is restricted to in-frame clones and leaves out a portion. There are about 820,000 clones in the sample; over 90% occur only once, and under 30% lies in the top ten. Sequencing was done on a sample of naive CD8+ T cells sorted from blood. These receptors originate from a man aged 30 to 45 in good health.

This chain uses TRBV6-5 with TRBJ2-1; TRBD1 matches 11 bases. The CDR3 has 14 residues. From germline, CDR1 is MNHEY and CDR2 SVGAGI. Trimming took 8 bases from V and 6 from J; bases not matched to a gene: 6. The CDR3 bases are TGTGCCAGCCGTATAGGGACAGGGGGCAATGAGCAGTTCTTC. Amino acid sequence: CASRIGTGGNEQFF.

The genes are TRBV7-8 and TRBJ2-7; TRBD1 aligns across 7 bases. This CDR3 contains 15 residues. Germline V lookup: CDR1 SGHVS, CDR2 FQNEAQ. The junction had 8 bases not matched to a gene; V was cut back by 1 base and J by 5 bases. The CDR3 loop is CASSLGRGLGNEQYF. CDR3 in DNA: TGTGCCAGCAGCTTAGGAAGGGGGCTAGGGAACGAGCAGTACTTC.

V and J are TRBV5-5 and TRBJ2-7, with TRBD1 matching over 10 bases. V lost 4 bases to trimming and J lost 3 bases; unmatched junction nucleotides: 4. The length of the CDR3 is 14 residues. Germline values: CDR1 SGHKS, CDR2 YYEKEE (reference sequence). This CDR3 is CASSAWTGGYEQYF. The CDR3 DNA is TGTGCCAGCAGCGCGTGGACAGGGGGCTACGAGCAGTACTTC.

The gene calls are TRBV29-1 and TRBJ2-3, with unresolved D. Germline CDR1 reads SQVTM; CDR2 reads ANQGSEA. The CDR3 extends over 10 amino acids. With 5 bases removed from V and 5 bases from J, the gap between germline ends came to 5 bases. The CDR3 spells CSVFGDTQYF. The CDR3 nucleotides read TGCAGCGTTTTCGGAGATACGCAGTATTTT.

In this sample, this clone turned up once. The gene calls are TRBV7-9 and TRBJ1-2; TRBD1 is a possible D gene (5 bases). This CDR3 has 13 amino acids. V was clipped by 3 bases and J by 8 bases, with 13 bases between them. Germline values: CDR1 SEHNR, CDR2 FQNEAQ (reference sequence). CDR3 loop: CASSFGGNRGYTF. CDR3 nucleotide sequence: TGTGCCAGCAGCTTCGGGGGGAACAGGGGCTACACCTTC. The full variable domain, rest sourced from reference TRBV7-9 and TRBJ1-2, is DTGVSQNPRHKITKRGQNVTFRCDPISEHNRLYWYRQTLGQGPEFLTYFQNEAQLEKSRLLSDRFSAERPKGSFSTLEIQRTEQGDSAMYLCASSFGGNRGYTFGSGTRLTVV.

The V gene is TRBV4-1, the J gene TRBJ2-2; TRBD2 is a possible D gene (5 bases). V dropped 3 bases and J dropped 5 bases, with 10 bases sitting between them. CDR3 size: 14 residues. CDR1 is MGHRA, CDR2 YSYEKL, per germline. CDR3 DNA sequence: TGCGCCAGCAGCCATACACTAGGAACCGGGGAGCTGTTTTTT. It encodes CASSHTLGTGELFF.

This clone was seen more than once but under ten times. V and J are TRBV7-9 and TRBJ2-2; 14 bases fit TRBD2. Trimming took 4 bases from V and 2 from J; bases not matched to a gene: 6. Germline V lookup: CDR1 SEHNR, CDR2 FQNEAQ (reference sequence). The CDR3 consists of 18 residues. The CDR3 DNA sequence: TGTGCCAGCAGCTCCGGACTAGCGGGAGGTGGTAACACCGGGGAGCTGTTTTTT. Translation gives CASSSGLAGGGNTGELFF.

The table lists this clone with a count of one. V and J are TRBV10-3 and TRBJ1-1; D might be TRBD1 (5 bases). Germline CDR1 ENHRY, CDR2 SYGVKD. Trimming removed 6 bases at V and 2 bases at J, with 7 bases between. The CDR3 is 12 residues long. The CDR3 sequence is CAISTGNTEAFF. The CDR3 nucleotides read TGTGCCATCAGCACAGGAAACACTGAAGCTTTCTTT.